The 16 T cell receptor beta chains below were found in one sample sequenced in a study of CD8 T cells in ankylosing spondylitis. TCRdb reprocessed the 5' RACE reads via MiXCR and lists one record per CDR3 protein. There are just over 150,000 distinct CDR3 sequences in the sample; about 16% occur only once, and about 7.8% lies in the top ten. The sequencing sample was made of blood, either unsorted or a sorted T cell fraction (not recorded which). All receptors derive from a male donor with ankylosing spondylitis or in good health (not recorded which).

Turning to this clonotype: One base away lies a much larger clone, so this may be a sequencing read error. The chain couples TRBV5-1 to TRBJ2-7, with TRBD1 matching over 9 bases. The junction had 7 bases not matched to a gene; V was cut back by 4 bases and J by 2 bases. The germline gives CDR1 SGHRS, CDR2 YFSETQ. CDR3 length: 15 amino acids. The CDR3 nucleotides are TGCGCCAGCAGCATAAACAGGGGGCGGGCCTACGAGCAGTACTTC. It translates to CASSINRGRAYEQYF.

This clonotype was seen at least ten times. This chain links TRBV9 with TRBJ2-7; TRBD2 aligns across 9 bases. The CDR3 spans 18 residues. Per germline, CDR1 SGDLS and CDR2 YYNGEE. Losses at the gene ends were 3 bases for V and 3 bases for J; bases not matched to a gene: 16. The CDR3 protein is CASSGEKGFSGSIYEQYF. CDR3 in DNA: TGTGCCAGCAGCGGAGAGAAAGGGTTTAGCGGGAGTATCTACGAGCAGTACTTC.

In this sample, this clonotype turned up many times. V is TRBV2 and J is TRBJ2-1, with 8 bases identical to TRBD2. CDR1 SNHLY and CDR2 FYNNEI come from the germline V gene. J gave up 8 bases and V 8 bases, and 8 bases lay outside the gene matches. The CDR3 loop spans 13 amino acids. The CDR3 region is CASLLAEYDEQFF. The DNA for the CDR3 is TGTGCCAGCTTACTAGCGGAGTACGATGAGCAGTTCTTC.

This clonotype was found a few times. The V and J genes are TRBV18 and TRBJ1-1; D gene uncertain. Germline V lookup: CDR1 KGHSH, CDR2 LQKENI. This CDR3 region has 11 residues. Trimming stripped 6 bases from V and 8 bases from J, with 10 bases between. The DNA for the CDR3 is TGTGCCAGCTCTCCGGGTCGGGAAGCTTTCTTT. As protein: CASSPGREAFF.

In this sample, this clonotype turned up a few times. The rearrangement links TRBV20-1 to TRBJ2-3; 10 bases are shared with TRBD2. This CDR3 spans 15 amino acids. CDR1 and CDR2 from the germline V gene are DFQATT and SNEGSKA (reference sequence). V lost 3 bases and J lost 1; bases outside the gene matches: 4. Written as DNA, the CDR3 is TGCAGTGCTAGTTGGACTAGCGGACGCACAGATACGCAGTATTTT. This gives the protein CSASWTSGRTDTQYF.

V gene TRBV20-1 combines with J gene TRBJ2-1, with no clear D. The V gene lost 2 bases and the J gene lost 8 bases, with 16 bases spanning the gap. This CDR3 is 14 amino acids long. The V gene's germline CDR1 is DFQATT and CDR2 SNEGSKA (reference sequence). CDR3 amino acids: CSARSPRVGDEQFF. CDR3 DNA sequence: TGCAGTGCTAGATCTCCCCGAGTAGGCGATGAGCAGTTCTTC.

This clonotype was seen more than once but under ten times. The V call is TRBV20-1, the J call TRBJ2-7, with TRBD2 identical over 11 bases. Per germline, CDR1 DFQATT and CDR2 SNEGSKA (reference sequence). The CDR3 loop spans 12 amino acids. The DNA of the CDR3 is TGCAGCACTAGCGGGAGTCTATACGAGCAGTACTTC. It translates to CSTSGSLYEQYF.

This clonotype was detected a few times. The chain couples TRBV4-1 to TRBJ2-7; 10 bases are a match to TRBD2. CDR1 is MGHRA and CDR2 is YSYEKL in the germline V gene. This CDR3 contains 15 residues. The V and J ends lost 3 bases and 2 bases, in that order; junction bases with no gene match: 4. For the CDR3, the DNA is TGCGCCAGCAGCCATACCGGGACTAGCGCCTACGAGCAGTACTTC. Residues: CASSHTGTSAYEQYF.

This clonotype was seen many times. V usage is TRBV5-1 and J usage is TRBJ2-3; a weak D match, TRBD1 (6 bases). Germline V gives CDR1 SGHRS, CDR2 YFSETQ. The CDR3 has 17 residues. Trimming removed 0 bases from V and 6 bases from J, with 20 bases in between. The CDR3 sequence: CASSLAGVPRSGDTQYF. Written as DNA, the CDR3 is TGCGCCAGCAGCTTGGCAGGGGTACCCCGGTCGGGGGATACGCAGTATTTT.

This clonotype came up many times. The chain joins TRBV5-1 to TRBJ2-3; tentatively, D is TRBD1 (5 bases). The CDR3 consists of 18 residues. The V gene's germline CDR1 is SGHRS and CDR2 YFSETQ. The V and J ends lost 0 bases and 4 bases respectively, with 21 bases between them. The CDR3: CASSLEGSDTSYADTQYF. The CDR3 nucleotides are TGCGCCAGCAGCTTGGAGGGATCGGACACAAGCTACGCAGATACGCAGTATTTT.

The table lists this clonotype with a few counts. This rearrangement joins TRBV7-8 to TRBJ1-5; D might be TRBD1 (5 bases). Trimming pared 5 bases from V and 8 bases from J, leaving 16 bases between. CDR1 and CDR2 (germline): SGHVS, FQNEAQ. The CDR3 length is 14 residues. CDR3: CASSPNSEGKPQHF. The CDR3 nucleotides are TGTGCCAGCAGCCCGAACTCCGAGGGGAAGCCCCAGCATTTT.

The J gene is TRBJ1-5, the V gene TRBV2, with a possible D match to TRBD1 (5 bases). Trimming removed 6 bases at V and 8 bases at J, with 17 bases between. The length of the CDR3 is 14 residues. Germline V gives CDR1 SNHLY, CDR2 FYNNEI. CDR3 nucleotide sequence: TGTGCCAGCAGAAAAGGACATGGGGGTGAGCCCCAGCATTTT. This sequence encodes CASRKGHGGEPQHF.

The J gene is TRBJ2-5, the V gene TRBV7-2; TRBD2 agrees at 8 bases. CDR1 and CDR2 (germline): SGHTA, FQGNSA. This CDR3 has 16 residues. V shed 0 bases and J 1 base; nucleotides not matched to a gene: 4. The CDR3 DNA is TGTGCCAGCAGCTTAGCGGCCGCGGGAGGCCAAGAGACCCAGTACTTC. Amino acid sequence: CASSLAAAGGQETQYF.

This clonotype has a count of ten or more. The J gene is TRBJ1-4, the V gene TRBV7-9; D may be TRBD1 (5 bases). CDR3 size: 15 residues. Trimming removed 4 bases from V and 6 bases from J, with 15 bases in between. CDR1 and CDR2 (germline): SEHNR, FQNEAQ (reference sequence). The CDR3 nucleotides are TGTGCCAGCAGCTCACCTTCAGGGCGTTATGAAAAACTGTTTTTT. It yields the protein CASSSPSGRYEKLFF. Supplemented by reference TRBV7-9 and TRBJ1-4, the full variable domain reads DTGVSQNPRHKITKRGQNVTFRCDPISEHNRLYWYRQTLGQGPEFLTYFQNEAQLEKSRLLSDRFSAERPKGSFSTLEIQRTEQGDSAMYLCASSSPSGRYEKLFFGSGTQLSVL.

In this sample, this clonotype turned up many times. The J gene is TRBJ2-2, the V gene TRBV4-1, with TRBD1 identical over 9 bases. The V segment lost 0 bases and the J segment 5 bases; nucleotides outside the gene matches: 4. This CDR3 is 16 amino acids long. CDR1 MGHRA and CDR2 YSYEKL come from the germline V gene. The CDR3 protein is CASSQDGTGRTGELFF. CDR3 sequence (DNA): TGCGCCAGCAGCCAAGATGGGACAGGGAGGACCGGGGAGCTGTTTTTT.

The J gene is TRBJ2-6, the V gene TRBV6-1; D call uncertain. CDR1 and CDR2 (germline): MNHNS, SASEGT. V was shortened by 6 bases and J by 0 bases, with 6 bases between the two germline ends. The CDR3 contains 14 residues. The CDR3 loop reads CASRKNSGANVLTF. The CDR3 DNA is TGTGCCAGCAGGAAGAACTCTGGGGCCAACGTCCTGACTTTC.